In this sample, the clone carrying this TCR beta chain turned up many times. The target antigen is unknown. The data belong to a study of T-cell reconstitution after alpha-beta-depleted transplantation in children. Study-level points and caveats: Day-60 TCRbeta diversity that was high in some patients was derived from surviving recipient T cells and thymic progenitors. Several hundred rapidly expanded clones from non-depleted graft cells reportedly supplied alpha-beta T cells about two months post-transplant. Once a year had passed after transplant, T-cell counts and diversity came mostly from newly produced T cells.

The CDR3 runs to 14 residues. The ends lost 4 bases at V and 9 bases at J; junction bases unmatched: 9. Germline values: CDR1 ENHRY, CDR2 SYGVKD. Preparing the TCRbeta library involved the use of unique molecular identifiers. TCRdb itself ran the PCR reads through MiXCR, one entry per CDR3 protein. The table includes around 670,000 distinct CDR3 sequences, less than 15% detected once. The chain links TRBV10-3 to TRBJ2-1, with 7 bases fitting TRBD2. This clonotype originated in a girl aged 2 to 10 with congenital amegakaryocytic thrombocytopenia, due to receive a stem cell transplant. The sequencing here drew on PBMCs, taken before TCRalphabeta/CD19-depleted stem cell transplant. The chain's CDR3 is CAISAKLATGEQFF. The CDR3 DNA sequence: TGTGCCATCAGTGCTAAACTAGCGACGGGTGAGCAGTTCTTC.